This is a list of T cell receptor beta chains from one sample in a study of memory CD4+ T cells and cytomegalovirus serostatus. TCRdb's copy holds only in-frame clones and misses some; the assay was immunoSEQ multiplex PCR. The sample carries 70,000 or so clones, under 80% recorded once. The sequencing sample was made of memory CD4+ T cells from blood. The origin of the receptors is an adult in good health and CMV-seropositive. CDR3s include the opening cysteine and the closing phenylalanine or tryptophan. D genes are given only for firm matches. Rows may omit the clone size; those that give it use once, few, many or a size class.

size: NA; J: TRBJ2-7; D: NA; V: TRBV5-8; DNA: TGTGCCAGCAGCCCACACTACGAGCAGTACTTC; CDR3: CASSPHYEQYF
size: NA; J: TRBJ2-7; D: NA; V: TRBV7-9; DNA: TGTGCCAGCAGCTTCGGGGGGCTTGCCTACGAGCAGTACTTC; CDR3: CASSFGGLAYEQYF
size: NA; J: TRBJ1-2; D: TRBD1; V: TRBV25-1; DNA: TGTGCCAGCAGTGTCCACTCCGGGACAGGAAAAGGCTATGGCTACACCTTC; CDR3: CASSVHSGTGKGYGYTF
size: NA; J: TRBJ1-4; D: NA; V: TRBV18; DNA: TGTGCCAGCTCCCCAAGGGGGAATTCGGGTGAAAAACTGTTTTTT; CDR3: CASSPRGNSGEKLFF
size: NA; J: TRBJ1-2; D: NA; V: TRBV18; DNA: TGTGCCAGCTCACCGGACGGGAACTATGGCTACACCTTC; CDR3: CASSPDGNYGYTF
size: NA; J: TRBJ1-6; D: TRBD1; V: TRBV28; DNA: TGTGCCAAACAGAGGGACAGGAATTCACCCCTCCACTTT; CDR3: CAKQRDRNSPLHF
size: NA; J: TRBJ1-1; D: NA; V: TRBV13; DNA: TGTGCCAGCAGCTCTCTTATCGTGTGGGACACTGAAGCTTTCTTT; CDR3: CASSSLIVWDTEAFF
size: NA; J: TRBJ1-1; D: NA; V: TRBV29-1; DNA: TGCAGCGTTGAAGATCCAAGGGGAAGGACTGAAGCTTTCTTT; CDR3: CSVEDPRGRTEAFF
size: NA; J: TRBJ2-7; D: TRBD2; V: TRBV5-1; DNA: TGCGCCAGCAGCCGGGGGGGGTTGTCCTACGAGCAGTACTTC; CDR3: CASSRGGLSYEQYF
size: NA; J: TRBJ1-1; D: TRBD1; V: TRBV19; DNA: TGTGCCAGTAGTACTAGACAGGGAAACACTGAAGCTTTCTTT; CDR3: CASSTRQGNTEAFF
size: NA; J: TRBJ2-4; D: NA; V: TRBV29-1; DNA: TGCAGCGCCGTGGAACTCGACATTCAGTACTTC; CDR3: CSAVELDIQYF
size: NA; J: TRBJ2-5; D: NA; V: TRBV5-4; DNA: TGTGCCAGCAGCTCTCCAGGGACTGGGGGGACCCAGTACTTC; CDR3: CASSSPGTGGTQYF
size: NA; J: TRBJ1-4; D: NA; V: TRBV11-2; DNA: TGTGCCAGCAGCTTAGACAGTGGGTGGGCTAATGAAAAACTGTTTTTT; CDR3: CASSLDSGWANEKLFF
size: once; J: TRBJ2-1; D: TRBD2; V: TRBV5-4; DNA: TGTGCCAGCAGCCTCCCGGCGGGAGGGCTTTTCCGGGACAATGAGCAGTTCTTC; CDR3: CASSLPAGGLFRDNEQFF
size: NA; J: TRBJ2-2; D: TRBD2; V: TRBV7-8; DNA: TGTGCCAGCACCAGCCGGAGAGCGGGGGGGTCGAACACCGGGGAGCTGTTTTTT; CDR3: CASTSRRAGGSNTGELFF
size: NA; J: TRBJ1-1; D: NA; V: TRBV5-6; DNA: TGTGCCAGCAGCTTGTCGGAGGGAAGAGCTTTCTTT; CDR3: CASSLSEGRAFF